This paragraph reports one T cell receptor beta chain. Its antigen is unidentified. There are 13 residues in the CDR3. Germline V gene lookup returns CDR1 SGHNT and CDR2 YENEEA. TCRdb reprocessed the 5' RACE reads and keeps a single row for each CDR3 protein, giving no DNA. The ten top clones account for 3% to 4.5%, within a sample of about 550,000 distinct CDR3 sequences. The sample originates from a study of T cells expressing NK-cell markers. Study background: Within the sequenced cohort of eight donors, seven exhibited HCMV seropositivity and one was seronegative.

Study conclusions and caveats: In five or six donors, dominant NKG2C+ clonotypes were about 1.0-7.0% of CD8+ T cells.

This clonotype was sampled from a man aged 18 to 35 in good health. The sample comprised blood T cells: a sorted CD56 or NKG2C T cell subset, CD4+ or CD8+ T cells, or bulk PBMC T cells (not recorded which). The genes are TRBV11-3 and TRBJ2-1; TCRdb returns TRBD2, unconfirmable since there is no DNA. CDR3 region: CASSFSGLNEQFF.